Following are 27 T cell receptor beta chains from one sample sequenced in a study of identical twins. TCRdb reanalysed the 5' RACE reads using MiXCR and keeps one entry per CDR3 protein. The sample has 500,000 to 700,000 distinct CDR3 sequences; under 8.5% are singletons. The same sample was also used in a study of yellow fever vaccine responses in identical twins.

The sequencing sample was made of PBMCs. Receptor source: a woman aged 18-29 years in good health.

The sample holds a few counts of this clonotype. The CDR3 spells CASRTQGIHTEAFF. Here the CDR3 DNA reads TGTGCCAGCAGAACCCAGGGGATCCACACTGAAGCTTTCTTT. V gene TRBV6-1 combines with J gene TRBJ1-1; D might be TRBD1 (6 bases). Germline V gives CDR1 MNHNS, CDR2 SASEGT. V was clipped by 6 bases and J by 3 bases, with 14 bases between them. The CDR3 is made up of 14 amino acids.

This clonotype occurred many times. The chain recombines TRBV29-1 with TRBJ2-1; possible D gene TRBD2, 5 bases. The V end was cut by 4 bases, the J end by 3 bases, with 7 bases between. Germline CDR1 and CDR2: SQVTM and ANQGSEA. This CDR3 has 12 residues. As DNA, the CDR3 is TGCAGCGTTGGACGGGACTACAATGAGCAGTTCTTC. It yields the protein CSVGRDYNEQFF.

This clonotype was detected a few times. CDR3 DNA: TGTGCCAGCAGCTTAGAAATAGCTAGCGGCTACGAGCAGTACTTC. Translating it yields CASSLEIASGYEQYF. This sequence joins TRBV7-9 and TRBJ2-7; TRBD2 aligns across 7 bases. Germline V gene sequence: CDR1 SEHNR, CDR2 FQNEAQ (reference sequence). The CDR3 totals 15 residues. Trimming removed 1 base from V and 3 bases from J; junction bases left unmatched: 6.

This clonotype was detected only a few times. The chain couples TRBV2 to TRBJ2-4, with D tentatively TRBD1 (5 bases). Germline CDR1 SNHLY, CDR2 FYNNEI. The CDR3 consists of 15 residues. V was trimmed by 6 bases and J by 0 bases, leaving 12 bases between them. Here the CDR3 DNA reads TGTGCCAGCAGCGATACAGGATTAGCCAAAAACATTCAGTACTTC. Protein: CASSDTGLAKNIQYF.

J is TRBJ2-5 and V is TRBV7-9, with D perhaps TRBD2 (6 bases). The CDR3 has 14 amino acids. Germline V CDR1 and CDR2: SEHNR, FQNEAQ (reference sequence). Trimming removed 5 bases at V and 7 bases at J, with 17 bases between. CDR3 sequence: CASSPGTARVTQYF. The CDR3 DNA reads TGTGCCAGCAGCCCAGGGACTGCTCGAGTGACCCAGTACTTC.

The table lists this clonotype with a few counts. The J gene is TRBJ2-7, the V gene TRBV10-3, with unresolved D. The CDR3 has 13 amino acids. The V and J ends lost 0 bases and 2 bases respectively, with 5 bases between them. Germline V gives CDR1 ENHRY, CDR2 SYGVKD. Here the CDR3 DNA reads TGTGCCATCAGTGAGTCGGCGACCTACGAGCAGTACGTC. It encodes CAISESATYEQYV.

A few counts support this clonotype. This chain joins TRBV6-1 and TRBJ2-7, with 10 bases identical to TRBD2. There are 13 residues in the CDR3. J gave up 6 bases and V 6 bases, and 5 bases lay outside the gene matches. The V gene's germline CDR1 is MNHNS and CDR2 SASEGT. The CDR3 region is CASRASGSGEQYF. In nucleotides, the CDR3 is TGTGCCAGCAGGGCTAGCGGGAGCGGCGAGCAGTACTTC.

This clonotype has a handful of counts. The chain is built from TRBV5-1 and TRBJ2-5; no reliable D call. Germline V gene sequence: CDR1 SGHRS, CDR2 YFSETQ. Trimming cost V 1 base and J 0 bases, with 10 bases left between them. The CDR3 sequence is 15 residues long. Here the CDR3 reads CASSLMPENQETQYF. The CDR3 region has the DNA TGCGCCAGCAGCTTGATGCCAGAGAACCAAGAGACCCAGTACTTC. The full variable domain, rest sourced from reference TRBV5-1 and TRBJ2-5, is KAGVTQTPRYLIKTRGQQVTLSCSPISGHRSVSWYQQTPGQGLQFLFEYFSETQRNKGNFPGRFSGRQFSNSRSEMNVSTLELGDSALYLCASSLMPENQETQYFGPGTRLLVL.

A few counts support this clonotype. The rearrangement uses TRBV29-1 and TRBJ1-1; D not resolved. CDR1 and CDR2 (germline): SQVTM, ANQGSEA. The CDR3 runs to 9 residues. V lost 1 base to trimming and J lost 11 bases, with 5 bases between them. The CDR3 sequence is CSVEGGAFF. DNA for the CDR3: TGCAGCGTTGAAGGTGGGGCTTTCTTT.

The V and J genes are TRBV6-4 and TRBJ2-3; D gene ambiguous. The CDR3 is 15 residues long. CDR1 is MRHNA and CDR2 is SNTAGT in the germline V gene. Deletions cut 2 bases from V and 0 bases from J, with 9 bases between. CDR3 nucleotides: TGTGCCAGCAGTGACGGAACGAGAAGCACAGATACGCAGTATTTT. This sequence encodes CASSDGTRSTDTQYF.

The V and J genes are TRBV5-1 and TRBJ2-7; 12 bases map to TRBD2. CDR1 and CDR2 from the germline V gene are SGHRS and YFSETQ. The CDR3 runs to 16 residues. The V and J ends lost 4 bases and 7 bases, in that order; junction bases with no gene match: 12. The CDR3 loop reads CASSGSPTSGSREQYF. The CDR3 nucleotides are TGCGCCAGCAGCGGGTCCCCGACTAGCGGGAGTCGGGAGCAGTACTTC.

The rearrangement uses TRBV3-1 and TRBJ2-3, with D possibly called TRBD1 or TRBD2 (5 bases each). The V gene's germline CDR1 is LGHDT and CDR2 YNNKEL (reference sequence). The CDR3 extends over 15 amino acids. V lost 1 base to trimming and J lost 5 bases, with 13 bases between them. As DNA, the CDR3 is TGTGCCAGCAGCCAAGGTGGGACGTTAGTAGATACGCAGTATTTT. Its protein product is CASSQGGTLVDTQYF.

This clonotype was recorded a few times. V usage is TRBV7-8 and J usage is TRBJ1-2, with TRBD1 matching over 9 bases. With V trimmed by 4 bases and J by 3 bases, 15 bases remained unmatched. CDR1 is SGHVS and CDR2 is FQNEAQ in the germline V gene. This CDR3 contains 18 residues. CDR3 protein: CASSSPTGTGPVYYGYTF. The CDR3 DNA sequence: TGTGCCAGCAGCTCCCCCACCGGGACAGGGCCCGTATACTATGGCTACACCTTC.

This clonotype was observed a handful of times. The J gene is TRBJ2-3, the V gene TRBV6-1; D may be TRBD1 or TRBD2 (5 bases each). Trimming shortened V by 6 bases and J by 2 bases, and 12 bases separated the two germline ends. Germline V gene data show CDR1 as MNHNS and CDR2 as SASEGT. This CDR3 comprises 14 residues. The CDR3 bases are TGTGCCAGCAGGAGGGGTGCGACCACAGATACGCAGTATTTT. Its protein product is CASRRGATTDTQYF.

There are a few counts of this clonotype. CDR3 DNA sequence: TGTGCCAGCAGTCCCCACCCCCGGGACTACTACTACGAGCAGTACGTC. Amino acids: CASSPHPRDYYYEQYV. The chain is built from TRBV28 and TRBJ2-7; 7 bases fit TRBD2. V trimming: 5 bases; J trimming: 3 bases; junction bases outside the gene matches: 13. The CDR3 runs 16 residues. The germline V gene encodes CDR1 MDHEN and CDR2 SYDVKM.

The table lists this clonotype with a few counts. The chain carries TRBV6-5 and TRBJ2-2, with 11 bases aligning to TRBD1. The CDR3 has 15 residues. CDR1 is MNHEY, CDR2 SVGAGI, per germline. The J segment lost 7 bases and the V segment lost 0 bases, leaving 1 base of the junction unmatched. The CDR3 DNA is TGTGCCAGCAGTTACTCGGGGACAGGGGGCGGGGAGCTGTTTTTT. Its translation is CASSYSGTGGGELFF.

This clonotype was counted at least ten times. This chain uses TRBV12-3 or TRBV12-4 with TRBJ2-3, with 12 bases identical to TRBD1. J gave up 4 bases and V 6 bases, and 11 bases lay outside the gene matches. The CDR3 is 17 residues long. The CDR3 DNA is TGTGCCAGCAGACCTTGGCCCGGGACAGGGGGCCCAGATACGCAGTATTTT. Translation gives CASRPWPGTGGPDTQYF.

This clonotype was observed a handful of times. The J gene is TRBJ2-2, the V gene TRBV7-9; D uncertain. The CDR3 runs to 16 residues. Trimming pared 2 bases from V and 6 bases from J, leaving 16 bases between. CDR1 is SEHNR and CDR2 is FQNEAQ in the germline V gene (reference sequence). Here the CDR3 DNA reads TGTGCCAGCAGCTTAAATTCCCCGGTCACGGCCGGGGAGCTGTTTTTT. Encoded protein: CASSLNSPVTAGELFF. Looking up the rest from reference TRBV7-9 and TRBJ2-2 gives the full variable domain: DTGVSQNPRHKITKRGQNVTFRCDPISEHNRLYWYRQTLGQGPEFLTYFQNEAQLEKSRLLSDRFSAERPKGSFSTLEIQRTEQGDSAMYLCASSLNSPVTAGELFFGEGSRLTVL.

The CDR3 protein is CASSSGSRVGTDTQYF. The DNA for the CDR3 is TGCGCCAGCAGCTCTGGAAGCAGGGTCGGCACAGATACGCAGTATTTT. J is TRBJ2-3 and V is TRBV5-1; D is possibly TRBD1 (5 bases). The CDR3 is 16 amino acids. The germline CDR1 and CDR2 sequences are SGHRS and YFSETQ. V was trimmed by 3 bases and J by 1 base, leaving 15 bases between them.

This clonotype has at least ten counts. CDR3 in amino acids: CASSEGGLETQYF. The CDR3 bases are TGTGCCAGCAGTGAAGGGGGGTTAGAGACCCAGTACTTC. The chain uses TRBV25-1 and TRBJ2-5; D possibly corresponds to TRBD2 (6 bases). This CDR3 region has 13 residues. CDR1 is MGHDK and CDR2 is SYGVNS in the germline V gene. The V and J ends lost 2 bases and 4 bases respectively, with 8 bases between them.

The chain links TRBV15 to TRBJ2-7; weak D call: TRBD1 (6 bases). The ends were cut back, 2 bases at V and 7 bases at J, with 21 bases in the middle. This CDR3 spans 16 amino acids. Germline CDR1 and CDR2: LNHNV and YYDKDF (reference sequence). The CDR3 coding sequence is TGTGCCACCAGCAGACGTTTTCAACAGGGAAATTTTGAGCAGTACTTC. Its protein is CATSRRFQQGNFEQYF.

The V gene is TRBV7-8, the J gene TRBJ2-1; 14 bases line up with TRBD2. The ends lost 4 bases at V and 13 bases at J; junction bases unmatched: 6. Germline CDR1 reads SGHVS; CDR2 reads FQNEAQ. The CDR3 sequence is 14 residues long. Here the CDR3 reads CASSSGLAGDLQFF. The CDR3 bases are TGTGCCAGCAGCTCGGGACTAGCGGGAGACCTTCAGTTCTTC.

This clonotype has at least ten counts. The gene calls are TRBV28 and TRBJ2-1; tentatively, D is TRBD2 (7 bases). The CDR3 is 13 amino acids. CDR1 and CDR2 from the germline V gene are MDHEN and SYDVKM. Trimming cost V 7 bases and J 5 bases, with 12 bases left between them. The CDR3 sequence is CASTGGRDNEQFF. The CDR3 DNA follows: TGTGCCAGCACGGGGGGCAGGGACAATGAGCAGTTCTTC.

The J gene is TRBJ1-5, the V gene TRBV9; TRBD1 aligns across 8 bases. The V gene end was trimmed by 3 bases and the J gene end by 4 bases; junction bases not matched to a gene: 3. CDR3 size: 14 residues. Germline-derived CDR1 and CDR2 are SGDLS and YYNGEE. CDR3 sequence (DNA): TGTGCCAGCAGCGCCGGGACAGGTAATCAGCCCCAGCATTTT. It yields the protein CASSAGTGNQPQHF.

This clonotype appeared a few times. The rearrangement links TRBV5-1 to TRBJ1-2, with D uncertain. In germline, CDR1 is SGHRS, CDR2 YFSETQ. V gave up 2 bases and J gave up 0 bases, with 8 bases separating them. The CDR3 has 14 amino acids. Here the CDR3 reads CASSLSSTNYGYTF. In DNA, the CDR3 is TGCGCCAGCAGCTTATCGTCGACTAACTATGGCTACACCTTC.

This clonotype was detected only a few times. The V and J genes are TRBV20-1 and TRBJ2-5, with TRBD2 matching over 10 bases. The length of the CDR3 is 14 residues. Germline-derived CDR1 and CDR2 are DFQATT and SNEGSKA (reference sequence). The V and J ends lost 3 bases and 4 bases, in that order; junction bases with no gene match: 5. The CDR3 DNA reads as TGCAGTGCTAGGGCTAGCGGGAGACCAGAGACCCAGTACTTC. It is translated as CSARASGRPETQYF.

This clonotype was seen more than once but under ten times. The chain joins TRBV6-1 to TRBJ2-1; 10 bases are a match to TRBD1. V shed 8 bases, J shed 5 bases, and the junction held 3 bases outside the gene matches. CDR1 is MNHNS and CDR2 is SASEGT in the germline V gene. This CDR3 is built from 13 residues. The CDR3 region is CASRDRGNNEQFF. The CDR3 coding sequence is TGTGCCAGCCGGGACAGGGGAAACAATGAGCAGTTCTTC.